This T cell receptor (beta chain) was retrieved from a study of shared clonotypes between healthy human individuals. Whole-study context: Each donor's CD4 naive and CD4 memory cells filled three plates apiece, CD8 naive two, and CD8 memory one.

Germline V CDR1 and CDR2: SGHAT, FQNNGV. J gave up 2 bases and V 0 bases, and 6 bases lay outside the gene matches. The length of the CDR3 is 17 residues. Produced via immunoSEQ multiplex PCR; TCRdb's table is partial and in-frame only. Of 1,400,000 or so clones listed, 98% were seen once; the top ten hold about 0.4%. The sequenced material came from naive CD4+ T cells sorted from blood. Documented subset: CD45RA+ positively selected. V gene TRBV11-2 combines with J gene TRBJ2-7; TRBD1 matches 11 bases. The clonotype originates from a man aged 25 to 40 in good health. The CDR3 nucleotides are TGTGCCAGCAGCTTAGAACTGGGACAGGGGGATGCCTACGAGCAGTACTTC. This gives the protein CASSLELGQGDAYEQYF. Full variable domain (remainder filled in from reference TRBV11-2 and TRBJ2-7): EAGVAQSPRYKIIEKRQSVAFWCNPISGHATLYWYQQILGQGPKLLIQFQNNGVVDDSQLPKDRFSAERLKGVDSTLKIQPAKLEDSAVYLCASSLELGQGDAYEQYFGPGTRLTVT.